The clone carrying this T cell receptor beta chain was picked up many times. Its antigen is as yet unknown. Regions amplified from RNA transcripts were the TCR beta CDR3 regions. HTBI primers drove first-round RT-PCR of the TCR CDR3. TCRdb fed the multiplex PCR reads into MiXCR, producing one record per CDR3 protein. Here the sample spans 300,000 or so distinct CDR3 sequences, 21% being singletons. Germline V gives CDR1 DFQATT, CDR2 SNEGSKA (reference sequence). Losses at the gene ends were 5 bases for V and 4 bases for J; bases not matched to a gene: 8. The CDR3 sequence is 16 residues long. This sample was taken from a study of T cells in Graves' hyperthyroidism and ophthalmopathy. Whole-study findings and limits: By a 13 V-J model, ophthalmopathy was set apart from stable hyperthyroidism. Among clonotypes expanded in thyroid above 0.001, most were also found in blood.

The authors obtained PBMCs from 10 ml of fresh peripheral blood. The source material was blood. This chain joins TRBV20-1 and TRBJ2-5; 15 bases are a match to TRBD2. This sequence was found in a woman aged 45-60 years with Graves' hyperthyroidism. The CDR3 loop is CSAQSGLAGGGETQYF. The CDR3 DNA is TGCAGTGCTCAGAGCGGACTAGCGGGAGGGGGAGAGACCCAGTACTTC.